The 10 T cell receptor beta chains listed next were all sequenced from one sample in a study of pediatric ulcerative colitis. The repertoire was sequenced with immunoSEQ multiplex PCR; TCRdb's copy has only in-frame clones and lacks some. This sample has roughly 64,000 clones, with 85% to 90% found just once. The material sequenced was blood. Every receptor here comes from a boy between 10 and 17 years old with severe ulcerative colitis.

This chain connects TRBV10-3 to TRBJ2-1, with D perhaps matching TRBD2 (5 bases). Germline-derived CDR1 and CDR2 are ENHRY and SYGVKD. With 6 bases removed from V and 8 bases from J, the gap between germline ends came to 17 bases. The CDR3 is 14 amino acids. The CDR3 DNA sequence: TGTGCCATCAGCAACTGGGCGGGCTCGGATGAGCAGTTCTTC. This sequence encodes CAISNWAGSDEQFF.

This chain connects TRBV6-6 to TRBJ2-2, with D perhaps matching TRBD1 (5 bases). The CDR3 sequence is 15 residues long. Trimming removed 6 bases from V and 0 bases from J, with 11 bases in between. Germline CDR1 reads MNHNY; CDR2 reads SVGAGI (reference sequence). For the CDR3, the DNA is TGTGCCAGCAGCCTCGACAGTGCGAACACCGGGGAGCTGTTTTTT. As protein: CASSLDSANTGELFF.

This chain uses TRBV7-2 with TRBJ2-7; 12 bases match TRBD2. Germline CDR1 reads SGHTA; CDR2 reads FQGNSA. V lost 6 bases to trimming and J lost 8 bases; unmatched junction nucleotides: 11. The CDR3 is 15 amino acids. The CDR3 here is CASSSLAGGAEKQYF. Here the CDR3 DNA reads TGTGCCAGCAGTTCCCTAGCGGGGGGGGCAGAAAAGCAGTACTTC. The full variable domain, rest sourced from reference TRBV7-2 and TRBJ2-7, is GAGVSQSPSNKVTEKGKDVELRCDPISGHTALYWYRQSLGQGLEFLIYFQGNSAPDKSGLPSDRFSAERTGGSVSTLTIQRTQQEDSAVYLCASSSLAGGAEKQYFGPGTRLTVT.

The rearrangement joins TRBV19 to TRBJ1-2; no definite D call. V was cut by 7 bases and J by 7 bases, with 16 bases left in between. Germline V CDR1 and CDR2: LNHDA, SQIVND (reference sequence). The CDR3 spans 13 residues. CDR3 DNA: TGTGCCAGTAAGCCCCTGGCCGCCGCTGGCTACACCTTC. Protein product: CASKPLAAAGYTF.

The V gene is TRBV19, the J gene TRBJ1-1; possible D gene TRBD1, 5 bases. Germline CDR1 LNHDA, CDR2 SQIVND (reference sequence). V shed 3 bases and J shed 4 bases, with 18 bases lying between them. This CDR3 has 16 residues. DNA of the CDR3: TGTGCCAGTAGTATCGGCCCGAGGGGAGGTATCACTGAAGCTTTCTTT. Its translation: CASSIGPRGGITEAFF.

The J gene is TRBJ2-1, the V gene TRBV11-3, with TRBD2 as a possible D gene (6 bases). This CDR3 has 15 amino acids. Germline V CDR1 and CDR2: SGHNT, YENEEA. The V end lost 1 base, the J end lost 2 bases, and 9 bases lay between the germline ends. DNA for the CDR3: TGTGCCAGCAGCTTAGTCGGGGGAACCTACAATGAGCAGTTCTTC. Translated: CASSLVGGTYNEQFF.

The count of this clone is one. The chain has TRBV7-2 and TRBJ2-5; 9 bases are shared with TRBD2. Germline CDR1 and CDR2: SGHTA and FQGNSA. The CDR3 is made up of 16 amino acids. V trimming: 1 base; J trimming: 2 bases; junction bases outside the gene matches: 5. The chain's CDR3 is CASSLEVLAGQETQYF. CDR3 in DNA: TGTGCCAGCAGCTTAGAGGTCCTAGCGGGACAAGAGACCCAGTACTTC.

This clone was recorded once. CDR3 sequence reads: CASRAGVYNEQFF. The CDR3 bases are TGTGCCAGCAGGGCGGGAGTGTACAATGAGCAGTTCTTC. This chain uses TRBV2 with TRBJ2-1, with 7 nucleotides matching TRBD2. V was clipped by 6 bases and J by 4 bases; unmatched bases: 3. Germline V CDR1 and CDR2: SNHLY, FYNNEI. The CDR3 runs to 13 residues.

This clone was picked up one time. This chain joins TRBV18 and TRBJ1-4; TRBD1 might be the D (5 bases). The germline V gene encodes CDR1 KGHSH and CDR2 LQKENI. The CDR3 spans 15 residues. The V gene lost 4 bases and the J gene lost 0 bases, with 9 bases spanning the gap. In nucleotides, the CDR3 is TGTGCCAGCTCACAACCGGGACCAACTAATGAAAAACTGTTTTTT. It codes for CASSQPGPTNEKLFF.

The gene calls are TRBV15 and TRBJ2-2; D unclear. The ends were cut back, 0 bases at V and 0 bases at J, with 11 bases in the middle. The CDR3 extends over 17 amino acids. The germline V gene encodes CDR1 LNHNV and CDR2 YYDKDF (reference sequence). The DNA for the CDR3 is TGTGCCACCAGCAGAGATTTACAGAGATCGAACACCGGGGAGCTGTTTTTT. This translates into CATSRDLQRSNTGELFF.